The T cell receptor (beta chain) described here comes from a study of control samples from healthy donors and cancer patients. The sample holds one count of this clone. Here immunoSEQ multiplex PCR was the method, and the copy in TCRdb shows in-frame clones only, minus some. The repertoire includes 180,000 or so clones, 90% to 95% of them detected once, and roughly 1.6% sits in the top ten. This CDR3 is 11 amino acids long. The sequencing sample was made of blood. The chain combines TRBV21-1 with TRBJ1-1. TRBV21-1 is designated a pseudogene. This clonotype was sampled from a woman in her twenties or thirties in good health. The CDR3 protein is CASSKGGEAFF. CDR3 nucleotide sequence: TGTGCCAGCAGCAAAGGCGGTGAAGCTTTCTTT.